This T cell receptor beta chain was sequenced during a study of T cell changes during pregnancy in multiple sclerosis. The data were produced by immunoSEQ multiplex PCR, yet TCRdb's version contains in-frame clones alone and is incomplete. The data contain 25,000 to 30,000 clones, about 89% of them singletons. V was trimmed by 0 bases and J by 8 bases, leaving 11 bases between them. CDR1 and CDR2 (germline): SGHRS, YFSETQ. The CDR3 runs 13 residues. The chain uses TRBV5-1 and TRBJ1-2; unclear D gene. The sample was CD4+ T cells from peripheral blood mononuclear cells, taken in the first trimester of pregnancy. The sequence came from a female donor in good health, enrolled as a control in a pregnancy study. The CDR3 protein is CASSLAGSGGYTF. As DNA, the CDR3 is TGCGCCAGCAGCTTGGCGGGGAGCGGAGGCTACACCTTC.